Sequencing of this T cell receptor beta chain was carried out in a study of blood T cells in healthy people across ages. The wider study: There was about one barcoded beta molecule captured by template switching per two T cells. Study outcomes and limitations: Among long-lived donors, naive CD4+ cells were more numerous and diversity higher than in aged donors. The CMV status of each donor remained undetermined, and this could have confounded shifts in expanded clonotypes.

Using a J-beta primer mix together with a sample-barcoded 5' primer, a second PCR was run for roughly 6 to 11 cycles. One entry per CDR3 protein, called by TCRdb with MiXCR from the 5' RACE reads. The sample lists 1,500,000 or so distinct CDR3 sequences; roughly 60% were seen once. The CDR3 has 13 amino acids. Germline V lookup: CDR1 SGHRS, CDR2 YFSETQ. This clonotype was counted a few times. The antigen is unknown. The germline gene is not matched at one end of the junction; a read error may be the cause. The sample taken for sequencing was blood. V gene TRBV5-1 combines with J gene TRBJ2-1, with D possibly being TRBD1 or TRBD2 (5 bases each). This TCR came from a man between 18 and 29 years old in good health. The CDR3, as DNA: TGCGCCAGCGGCCGGGACGCGGACAATGCGCAGTTCTTC. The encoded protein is CASGRDADNAQFF.